Sequencing of this T cell receptor beta chain was carried out in a study of CD4 T cells in relation to SARS-CoV-2 and coronaviruses. Turning to the study itself: After roughly ten days of antigen culture, PBMC TCR beta CDR3s were sequenced. Study-level findings and limits: Crossreactivity was assessed only for spike protein, not other viral proteins.

About this clone: Antigen unknown.

Trimming at V came to 6 bases and at J to 2 bases, leaving 19 bases not matched to a gene. This CDR3 comprises 19 residues. CDR1 and CDR2 (germline): LNHDA, SQIVND (reference sequence). Before the COVID-19 pandemic, during about 2011-2019, CD4+ T cells were taken from unexposed donors. After about 10 days of culture, CD4+ T cells were isolated. Cultures received half-medium IL-2 refreshes on days 3 and 7. Some clones are missing from TCRdb's copy, which holds only in-frame ones; the method was immunoSEQ multiplex PCR. Of under 30,000 clones in the sample, over 65% were seen once. This sequence joins TRBV19 and TRBJ2-7, with TRBD2 matching over 10 bases. Sequencing was done on a sample of CD4+ T cells from PBMCs, cultured in vitro. This TCR derives from a human donor in good health. Written as DNA, the CDR3 is TGTGCCAGTAGACCCGACCGGGAGCGGGGGGGCGTCATGACCTACGAGCAGTACTTC. This sequence encodes CASRPDRERGGVMTYEQYF.